This T cell receptor (beta chain) was obtained from a study of T-cell memory formation after mild COVID-19. Study in general: For the most part, TCR clusters were specific to one donor. Study-wide points: In pre-infection memory, a portion of responding clones appeared, which suggested that cross-reactive memory joined.

CDR1 and CDR2 (germline): SGDLS, YYNGEE. The CDR3 is 16 amino acids. V dropped 0 bases and J dropped 2; count of bases not matched to a gene: 6. Researchers used 5'RACE with constant-segment primers to make TCR alpha and TCR beta cDNA libraries that carry sample barcodes and UMIs. TCRdb re-analysed the 5' RACE reads in MiXCR, keeping a single row per CDR3 protein. The sample records tens of thousands of distinct CDR3 sequences, less than 15% being singletons. This clonotype was picked up a small number of times. Antigen specificity is unknown. The gene calls are TRBV9 and TRBJ2-7; 9 positions agree with TRBD2. Material: PBMCs or a T cell subset sorted from them (not recorded which). The sequence came from an adult woman who had mild COVID-19 (a few samples of this study predate the infection). Cell type and time point are not known. CDR3 in DNA: TGTGCCAGCAGCGTAGACGATAGCGGGAGCGCCTACGAGCAGTACTTC. This encodes CASSVDDSGSAYEQYF.